These 11 T cell receptor beta chains were sequenced from one sample in a study of cytomegalovirus exposure and HLA in healthy donors. The study ran its PCR with 60 Vbeta and 13 Jbeta primers. Sequencing used immunoSEQ multiplex PCR; TCRdb keeps in-frame clones, though not all of them. The table records about 90,000 clones, around 77% of them present only once. The specimen sequenced was PBMCs. The receptors stem from a boy aged 10-17 years in good health and CMV-seronegative.

The chain uses TRBV4-1 and TRBJ2-3; a weak D match, TRBD1 (5 bases). CDR1 MGHRA and CDR2 YSYEKL come from the germline V gene. This CDR3 comprises 15 residues. V was trimmed by 1 base and J by 2 bases, leaving 10 bases between them. The CDR3 bases are TGCGCCAGCAGCCAAGCCGGCAGGGCCACAGATACGCAGTATTTT. This translates into CASSQAGRATDTQYF.

The V call is TRBV5-6, the J call TRBJ2-7, with D maybe TRBD2 (5 bases). CDR3 length: 13 residues. V was pared by 4 bases and J by 2 bases, with 10 bases between. The V gene's germline CDR1 is SGHDT and CDR2 YYEEEE. The chain's CDR3 is CASSPGYPYEQYF. Here the CDR3 DNA reads TGTGCCAGCAGCCCGGGGTATCCCTACGAGCAGTACTTC. The whole variable domain, remainder taken from reference TRBV5-6 and TRBJ2-7, is DAGVTQSPTHLIKTRGQQVTLRCSPKSGHDTVSWYQQALGQGPQFIFQYYEEEERQRGNFPDRFSGHQFPNYSSELNVNALLLGDSALYLCASSPGYPYEQYFGPGTRLTVT.

CDR3 sequence (DNA): TGTGCCAGCAGCTTAGGACGCGGGGGCTCCTACGAGCAGTACTTC. Protein: CASSLGRGGSYEQYF. The chain couples TRBV7-2 to TRBJ2-7; 7 bases line up with TRBD2. CDR3 length: 15 amino acids. The germline CDR1 and CDR2 sequences are SGHTA and FQGNSA. Trimming at V came to 1 base and at J to 0 bases, leaving 3 bases not matched to a gene.

The chain combines TRBV30 with TRBJ2-5; D possibly corresponds to TRBD1 (6 bases). The V end was cut by 3 bases, the J end by 2 bases, with 16 bases between. Germline assignment: CDR1 GTSNPN and CDR2 SVGIG (reference sequence). This CDR3 spans 15 amino acids. CDR3 residues: CAWSPGQKPQETQYF. The CDR3 region has the DNA TGTGCCTGGAGCCCTGGACAGAAGCCTCAAGAGACCCAGTACTTC.

The chain is built from TRBV18 and TRBJ1-1, with D perhaps matching TRBD1 (5 bases). V lost 2 bases, J lost 8 bases, and 12 bases lay in between. The CDR3 sequence is 13 residues long. Germline-derived CDR1 and CDR2 are KGHSH and LQKENI. CDR3 in DNA: TGTGCCAGCTCACCAGATCCGGGGGGAGAAGCTTTCTTT. It is translated as CASSPDPGGEAFF.

The rearrangement joins TRBV4-1 to TRBJ1-2; D possibly corresponds to TRBD1 (6 bases). Trimming removed 3 bases from V and 2 bases from J, with 10 bases in between. CDR3 size: 14 residues. Germline V gene sequence: CDR1 MGHRA, CDR2 YSYEKL. As DNA, the CDR3 is TGCGCCAGCAGCCAGGCTACAGGGAACTATGGCTACACCTTC. Translation: CASSQATGNYGYTF.

The rearrangement links TRBV4-1 to TRBJ1-5; D not certain. V was trimmed by 0 bases and J by 4 bases, leaving 16 bases between them. The CDR3 is made up of 17 amino acids. Germline V gene sequence: CDR1 MGHRA, CDR2 YSYEKL. This chain's CDR3 is CASSQDFLGALNQPQHF. CDR3 coding DNA: TGCGCCAGCAGCCAAGATTTCTTGGGCGCACTGAATCAGCCCCAGCATTTT.

The sample holds a few counts of this clone. The chain is built from TRBV28 and TRBJ1-1; D is undetermined. The CDR3 loop spans 12 amino acids. Germline lookup yields CDR1 MDHEN and CDR2 SYDVKM. Trimming removed 3 bases at V and 11 bases at J, with 13 bases between. This chain's CDR3 is CASSFAALSAFF. CDR3 in DNA: TGTGCCAGCAGTTTCGCGGCGCTGAGTGCTTTCTTT.

The CDR3, as DNA: TGTGCCAGCAGCCCCTGGAGGGCAGGGGGGTATGGCTACACCTTC. It codes for CASSPWRAGGYGYTF. The chain couples TRBV7-6 to TRBJ1-2; 7 bases align to TRBD1. CDR3 size: 15 residues. Germline V gene sequence: CDR1 SGHVS, CDR2 FNYEAQ. V shed 5 bases and J 5 bases; nucleotides not matched to a gene: 11. The full variable domain, completed using reference TRBV7-6 and TRBJ1-2, is GAGVSQSPRYKVTKRGQDVALRCDPISGHVSLYWYRQALGQGPEFLTYFNYEAQQDKSGLPNDRFSAERPEGSISTLTIQRTEQRDSAMYRCASSPWRAGGYGYTFGSGTRLTVV.

The V gene is TRBV6-5, the J gene TRBJ1-4; D gene unclear. The CDR3 loop spans 13 amino acids. The V end was cut by 6 bases, the J end by 4 bases, with 9 bases between. Germline CDR1 and CDR2: MNHEY and SVGAGI. The CDR3 DNA reads TGTGCCAGCAGCCTCGGTTTTAATGAAAAACTGTTTTTT. Protein: CASSLGFNEKLFF.

The chain uses TRBV9 and TRBJ2-7, with 7 nucleotides matching TRBD2. The germline V gene encodes CDR1 SGDLS and CDR2 YYNGEE. Trimming cost V 0 bases and J 9 bases; bases outside gene matches: 3. CDR3 length equals 12 residues. This CDR3 is CASSVVGLVQYF. CDR3 bases: TGTGCCAGCAGCGTAGTAGGACTAGTGCAGTACTTC. The variable domain in full, completed from reference TRBV9 and TRBJ2-7, reads DSGVTQTPKHLITATGQRVTLRCSPRSGDLSVYWYQQSLDQGLQFLIQYYNGEERAKGNILERFSAQQFPDLHSELNLSSLELGDSALYFCASSVVGLVQYFGPGTRLTVT.